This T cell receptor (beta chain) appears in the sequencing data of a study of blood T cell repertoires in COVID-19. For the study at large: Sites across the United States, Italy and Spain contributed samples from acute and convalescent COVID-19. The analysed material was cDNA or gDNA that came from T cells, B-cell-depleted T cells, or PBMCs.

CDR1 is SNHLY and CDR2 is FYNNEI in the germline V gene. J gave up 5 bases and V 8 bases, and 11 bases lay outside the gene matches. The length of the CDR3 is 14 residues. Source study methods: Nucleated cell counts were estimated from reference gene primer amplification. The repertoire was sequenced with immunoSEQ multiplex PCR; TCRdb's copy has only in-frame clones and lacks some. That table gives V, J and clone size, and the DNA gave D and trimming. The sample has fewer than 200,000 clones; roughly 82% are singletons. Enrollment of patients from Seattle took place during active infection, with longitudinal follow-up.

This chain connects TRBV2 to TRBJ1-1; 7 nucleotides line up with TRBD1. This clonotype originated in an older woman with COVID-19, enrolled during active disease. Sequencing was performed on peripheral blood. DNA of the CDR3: TGTGCCAGCGTGGGGCAGGGGGTTGGAACTGAAGCTTTCTTT. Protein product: CASVGQGVGTEAFF.